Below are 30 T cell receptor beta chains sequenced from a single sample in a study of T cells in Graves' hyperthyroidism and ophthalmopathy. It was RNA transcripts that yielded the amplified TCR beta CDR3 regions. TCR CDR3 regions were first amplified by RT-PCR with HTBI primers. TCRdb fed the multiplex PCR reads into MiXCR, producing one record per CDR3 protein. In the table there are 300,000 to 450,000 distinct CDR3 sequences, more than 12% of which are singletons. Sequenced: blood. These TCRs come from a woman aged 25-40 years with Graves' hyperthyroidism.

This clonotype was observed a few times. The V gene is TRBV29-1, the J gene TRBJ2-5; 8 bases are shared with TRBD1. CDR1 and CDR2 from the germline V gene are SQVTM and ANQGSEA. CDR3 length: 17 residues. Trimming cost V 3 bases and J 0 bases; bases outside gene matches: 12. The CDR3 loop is CSVEAQGARTYQETQYF. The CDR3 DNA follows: TGCAGCGTTGAGGCCCAGGGGGCTAGGACCTACCAAGAGACCCAGTACTTC.

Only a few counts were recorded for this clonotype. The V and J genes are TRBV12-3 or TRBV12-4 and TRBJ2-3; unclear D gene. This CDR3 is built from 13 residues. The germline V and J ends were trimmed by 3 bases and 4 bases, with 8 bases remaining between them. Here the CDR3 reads CASSFYRPDTQYF. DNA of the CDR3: TGTGCCAGCAGTTTTTACCGCCCAGATACGCAGTATTTT.

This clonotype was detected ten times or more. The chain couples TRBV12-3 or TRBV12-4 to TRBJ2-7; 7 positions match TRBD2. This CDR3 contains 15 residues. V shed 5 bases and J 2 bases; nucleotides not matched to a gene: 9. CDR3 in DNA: TGTGCCAGCAGTCTATCGGCTAGCGGTCCCTACGAGCAGTACTTC. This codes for CASSLSASGPYEQYF.

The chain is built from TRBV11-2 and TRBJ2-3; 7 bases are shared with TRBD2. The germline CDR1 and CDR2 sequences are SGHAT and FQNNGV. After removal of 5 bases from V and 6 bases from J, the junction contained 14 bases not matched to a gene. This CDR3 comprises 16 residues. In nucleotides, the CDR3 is TGTGCCAGCAGCCCGGGGGGTAGTGGGGGATTTGATACGCAGTATTTT. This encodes CASSPGGSGGFDTQYF.

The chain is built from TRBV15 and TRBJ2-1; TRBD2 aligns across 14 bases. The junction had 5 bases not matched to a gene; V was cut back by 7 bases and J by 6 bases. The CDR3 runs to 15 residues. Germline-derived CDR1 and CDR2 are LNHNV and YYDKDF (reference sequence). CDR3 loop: CATTLGTSGSNEQFF. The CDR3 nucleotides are TGTGCCACCACCCTGGGGACTAGCGGGAGCAATGAGCAGTTCTTC.

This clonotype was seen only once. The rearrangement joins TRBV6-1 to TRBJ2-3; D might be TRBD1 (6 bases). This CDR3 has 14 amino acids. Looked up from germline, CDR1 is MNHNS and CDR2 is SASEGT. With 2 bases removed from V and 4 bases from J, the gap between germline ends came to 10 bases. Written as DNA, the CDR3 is TGTGCCAGCAGTGAATCACAGGGCCCAGATACGCAGTATTTT. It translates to CASSESQGPDTQYF.

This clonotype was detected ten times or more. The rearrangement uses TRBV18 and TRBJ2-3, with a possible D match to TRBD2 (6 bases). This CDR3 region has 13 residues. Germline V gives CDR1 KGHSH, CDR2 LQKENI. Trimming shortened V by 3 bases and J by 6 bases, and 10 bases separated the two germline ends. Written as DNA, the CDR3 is TGTGCCAGCTCACCGCCTAGCGTCGATACGCAGTATTTT. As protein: CASSPPSVDTQYF. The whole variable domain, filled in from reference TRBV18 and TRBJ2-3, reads NAGVMQNPRHLVRRRGQEARLRCSPMKGHSHVYWYRQLPEEGLKFMVYLQKENIIDESGMPKERFSAEFPKEGPSILRIQQVVRGDSAAYFCASSPPSVDTQYFGPGTRLTVL.

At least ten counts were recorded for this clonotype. CDR3 amino acids: CASSPGQGSNQPQHF. CDR3 nucleotides: TGTGCCAGCTCACCGGGACAGGGAAGCAATCAGCCCCAGCATTTT. This sequence joins TRBV18 and TRBJ1-5, with TRBD1 matching over 9 bases. Germline values: CDR1 KGHSH, CDR2 LQKENI. J gave up 1 base and V 3 bases, and 1 base lay outside the gene matches. The CDR3 runs 15 residues.

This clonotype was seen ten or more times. The DNA of the CDR3 is TGCGCCAGCAGCCCGGGACAGGGTGGGGATGAGCAGTTCTTC. Encoded protein: CASSPGQGGDEQFF. The chain recombines TRBV5-1 with TRBJ2-1, with TRBD1 matching 9 bases. Unmatched junction bases numbered 7, after V lost 4 bases and J lost 8 bases. The V gene's germline CDR1 is SGHRS and CDR2 YFSETQ. This CDR3 comprises 14 residues.

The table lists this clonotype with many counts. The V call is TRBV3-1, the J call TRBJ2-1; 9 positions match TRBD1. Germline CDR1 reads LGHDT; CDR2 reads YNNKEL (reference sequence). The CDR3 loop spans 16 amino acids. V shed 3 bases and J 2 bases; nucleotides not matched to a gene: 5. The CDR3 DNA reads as TGTGCCAGCAGCCATCCGGGGACAGGGACCTACAATGAGCAGTTCTTC. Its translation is CASSHPGTGTYNEQFF.

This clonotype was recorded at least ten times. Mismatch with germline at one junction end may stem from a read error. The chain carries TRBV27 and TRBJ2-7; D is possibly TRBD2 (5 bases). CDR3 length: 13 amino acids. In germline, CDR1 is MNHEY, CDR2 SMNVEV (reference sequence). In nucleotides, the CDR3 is TGCGCCAGCAGCTTGGGCGGAGGCTACGAGCAGTACTTC. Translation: CASSLGGGYEQYF.

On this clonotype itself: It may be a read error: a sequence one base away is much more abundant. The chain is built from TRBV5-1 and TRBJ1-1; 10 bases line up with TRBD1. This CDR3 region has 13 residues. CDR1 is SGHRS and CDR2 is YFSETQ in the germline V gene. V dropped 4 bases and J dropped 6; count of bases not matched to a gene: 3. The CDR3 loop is CASSPGQGPEAFF. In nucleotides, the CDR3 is TGCGCCAGCAGCCCGGGACAGGGGCCTGAAGCTTTCTTT.

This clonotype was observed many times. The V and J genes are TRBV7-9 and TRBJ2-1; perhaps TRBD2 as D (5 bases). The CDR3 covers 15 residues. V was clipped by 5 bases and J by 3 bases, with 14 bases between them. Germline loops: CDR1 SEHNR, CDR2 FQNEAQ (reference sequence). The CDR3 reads CASSRYGEIYNEQFF. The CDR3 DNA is TGTGCCAGCAGCCGATATGGGGAGATCTACAATGAGCAGTTCTTC.

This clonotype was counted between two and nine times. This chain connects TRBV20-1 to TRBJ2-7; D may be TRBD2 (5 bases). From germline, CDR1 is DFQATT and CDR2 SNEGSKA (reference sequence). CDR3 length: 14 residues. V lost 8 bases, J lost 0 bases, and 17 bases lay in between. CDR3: CSTSFGVPSYEQYF. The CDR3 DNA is TGCAGTACTTCTTTCGGGGTCCCCTCCTACGAGCAGTACTTC.

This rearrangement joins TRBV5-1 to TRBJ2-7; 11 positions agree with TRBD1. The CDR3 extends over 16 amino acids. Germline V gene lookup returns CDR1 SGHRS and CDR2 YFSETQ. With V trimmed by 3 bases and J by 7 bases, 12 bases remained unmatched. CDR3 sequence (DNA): TGCGCCAGCAGCTGGAGGACAGGGGGCTTCTCGGGTGAGCAGTACTTC. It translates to CASSWRTGGFSGEQYF.

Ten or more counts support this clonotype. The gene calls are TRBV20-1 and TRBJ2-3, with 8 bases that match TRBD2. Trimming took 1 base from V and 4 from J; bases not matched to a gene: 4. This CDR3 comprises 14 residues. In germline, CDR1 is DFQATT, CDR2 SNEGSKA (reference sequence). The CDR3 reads CSARGAGVSDTQYF. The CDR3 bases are TGCAGTGCTAGAGGAGCGGGAGTTTCAGATACGCAGTATTTT.

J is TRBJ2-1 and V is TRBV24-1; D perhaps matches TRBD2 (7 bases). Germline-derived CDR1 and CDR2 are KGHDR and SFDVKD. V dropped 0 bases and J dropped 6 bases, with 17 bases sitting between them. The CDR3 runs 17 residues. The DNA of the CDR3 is TGTGCCACCAGTGATTTGGTTGGGAGGGGGAATAGCAATGAGCAGTTCTTC. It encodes CATSDLVGRGNSNEQFF.

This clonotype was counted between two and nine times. The CDR3, as DNA: TGTGCCAGCAGCTATTGGACTAGCGGCGGGGAGCTGTTTTTT. It is translated as CASSYWTSGGELFF. The rearrangement links TRBV6-2 or TRBV6-3 to TRBJ2-2; 10 nucleotides agree with TRBD2. J gave up 7 bases and V 6 bases, and 5 bases lay outside the gene matches. The CDR3 spans 14 residues. Germline CDR1 reads MNHEY; CDR2 reads SVGEGT.

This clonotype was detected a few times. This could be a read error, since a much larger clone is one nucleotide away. The CDR3 protein is CASSLDREQFF. The CDR3 DNA is TGTGCCAGCAGCTTAGACCGTGAGCAGTTCTTC. J is TRBJ2-1 and V is TRBV13; D gene ambiguous. Trimming took 1 base from V and 9 from J, leaving 4 bases between them. CDR3 length: 11 residues. CDR1 is PRHDT, CDR2 FYEKMQ, per germline (reference sequence).

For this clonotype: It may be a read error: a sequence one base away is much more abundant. This CDR3 reads CAISSAGKSYNEQYF. CDR3 nucleotides: TGTGCCATCAGTTCAGCGGGGAAGTCCTACAATGAGCAGTACTTC. The genes are TRBV10-3 and TRBJ2-7; 7 bases are a match to TRBD2. Germline lookup yields CDR1 ENHRY and CDR2 SYGVKD. This CDR3 has 15 amino acids. The V segment lost 5 bases and the J segment 7 bases; nucleotides outside the gene matches: 14.

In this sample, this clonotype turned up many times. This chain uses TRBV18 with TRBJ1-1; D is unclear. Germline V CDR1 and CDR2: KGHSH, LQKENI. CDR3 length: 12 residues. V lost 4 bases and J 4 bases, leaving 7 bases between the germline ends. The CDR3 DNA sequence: TGTGCCAGCTCACATGAGAGCACTGAAGCTTTCTTT. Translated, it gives CASSHESTEAFF.

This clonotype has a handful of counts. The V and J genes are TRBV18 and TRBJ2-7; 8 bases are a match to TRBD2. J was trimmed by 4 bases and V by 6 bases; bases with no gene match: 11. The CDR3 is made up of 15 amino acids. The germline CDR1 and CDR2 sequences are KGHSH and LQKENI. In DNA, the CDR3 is TGTGCCAGCTCCCCCGCCACGGGAGGGTTTTACGAGCAGTACTTC. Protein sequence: CASSPATGGFYEQYF.

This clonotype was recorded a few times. This CDR3 is CASRFTGDSSYEQYF. The DNA of the CDR3 is TGTGCCAGCAGATTCACAGGGGACAGCTCCTACGAGCAGTACTTC. V gene TRBV6-1 combines with J gene TRBJ2-7; 7 bases agree with TRBD1. V lost 6 bases and J lost 0; bases outside the gene matches: 8. The CDR3 sequence is 15 residues long. Germline V gene lookup returns CDR1 MNHNS and CDR2 SASEGT.

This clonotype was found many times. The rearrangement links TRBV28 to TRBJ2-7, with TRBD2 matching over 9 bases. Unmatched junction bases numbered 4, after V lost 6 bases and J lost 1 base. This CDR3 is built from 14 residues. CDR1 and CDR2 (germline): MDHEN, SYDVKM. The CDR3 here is CASSVAGESYEQYF. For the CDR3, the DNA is TGTGCCAGCAGCGTAGCGGGAGAATCCTACGAGCAGTACTTC.

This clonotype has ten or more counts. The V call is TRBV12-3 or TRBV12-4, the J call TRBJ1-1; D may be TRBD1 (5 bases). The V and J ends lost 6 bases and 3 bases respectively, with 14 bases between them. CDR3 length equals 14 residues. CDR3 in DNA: TGTGCCAGCAGAAAAACCAGGGCGGACACTGAAGCTTTCTTT. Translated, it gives CASRKTRADTEAFF.

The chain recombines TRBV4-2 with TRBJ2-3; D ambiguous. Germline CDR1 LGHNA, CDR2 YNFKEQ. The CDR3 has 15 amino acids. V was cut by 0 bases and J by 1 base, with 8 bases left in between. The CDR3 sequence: CASSQEYSRTDTQYF. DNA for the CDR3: TGTGCCAGCAGCCAAGAGTACTCCCGCACAGATACGCAGTATTTT.

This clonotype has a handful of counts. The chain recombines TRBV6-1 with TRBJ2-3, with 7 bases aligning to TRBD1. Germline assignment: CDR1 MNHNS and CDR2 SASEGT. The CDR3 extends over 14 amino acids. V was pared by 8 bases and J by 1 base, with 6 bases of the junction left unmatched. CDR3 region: CASRQGWGTDTQYF. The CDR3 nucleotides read TGTGCCAGCCGACAGGGCTGGGGCACAGATACGCAGTATTTT.

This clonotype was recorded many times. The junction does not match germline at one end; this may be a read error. CDR3 sequence: CASSLGEQFF. The CDR3 DNA is TGTGCCAGCAGCTTAGGTGAGCAGTTCTTC. The chain employs TRBV12-3 or TRBV12-4 and TRBJ2-1; D gene unclear. The length of the CDR3 is 10 residues.

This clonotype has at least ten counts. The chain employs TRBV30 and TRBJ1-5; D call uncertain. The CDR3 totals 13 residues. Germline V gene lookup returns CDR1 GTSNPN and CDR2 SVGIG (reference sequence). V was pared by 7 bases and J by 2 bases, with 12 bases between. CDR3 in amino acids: CAYASGRNQPQHF. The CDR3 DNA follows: TGTGCCTACGCTTCCGGCCGCAATCAGCCCCAGCATTTT.

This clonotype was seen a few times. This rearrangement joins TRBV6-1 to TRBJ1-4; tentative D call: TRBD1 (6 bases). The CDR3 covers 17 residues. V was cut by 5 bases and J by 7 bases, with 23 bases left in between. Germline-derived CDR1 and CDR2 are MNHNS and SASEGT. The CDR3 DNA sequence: TGTGCCAGCAGTCACCCCACCAGGGCAGGGGCTCGTGAAAAACTGTTTTTT. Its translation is CASSHPTRAGAREKLFF.